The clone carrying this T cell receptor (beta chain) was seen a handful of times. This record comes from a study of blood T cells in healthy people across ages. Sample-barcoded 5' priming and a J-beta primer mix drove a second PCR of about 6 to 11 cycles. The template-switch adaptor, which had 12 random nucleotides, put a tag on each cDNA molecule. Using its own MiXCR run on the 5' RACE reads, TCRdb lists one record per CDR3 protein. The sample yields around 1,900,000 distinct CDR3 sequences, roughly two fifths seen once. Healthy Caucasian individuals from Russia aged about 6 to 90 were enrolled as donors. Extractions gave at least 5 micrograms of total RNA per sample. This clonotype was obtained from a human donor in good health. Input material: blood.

Here the CDR3 DNA reads TGCAGTGCTGAACCCGACAGGGCAACCTACGAGCAGTACTTC. As protein: CSAEPDRATYEQYF. V and J are TRBV20-1 and TRBJ2-7, with TRBD1 identical over 7 bases. Germline-derived CDR1 and CDR2 are DFQATT and SNEGSKA (reference sequence). Trimming cost V 5 bases and J 2 bases; bases outside gene matches: 9. The CDR3 sequence is 14 residues long.